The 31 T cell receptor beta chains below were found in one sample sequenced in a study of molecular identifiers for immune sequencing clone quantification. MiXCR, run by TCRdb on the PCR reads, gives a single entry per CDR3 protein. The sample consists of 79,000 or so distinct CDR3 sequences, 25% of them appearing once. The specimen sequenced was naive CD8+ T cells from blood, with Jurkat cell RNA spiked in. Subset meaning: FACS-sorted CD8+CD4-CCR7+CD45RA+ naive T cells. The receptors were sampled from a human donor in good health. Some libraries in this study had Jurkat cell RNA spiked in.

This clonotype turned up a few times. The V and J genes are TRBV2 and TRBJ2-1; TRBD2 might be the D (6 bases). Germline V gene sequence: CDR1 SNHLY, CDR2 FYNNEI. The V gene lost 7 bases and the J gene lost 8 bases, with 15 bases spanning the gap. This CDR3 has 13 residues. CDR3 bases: TGTGCCAGCACCCCCCTGGGGGAGGATGAGCAGTTCTTC. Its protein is CASTPLGEDEQFF.

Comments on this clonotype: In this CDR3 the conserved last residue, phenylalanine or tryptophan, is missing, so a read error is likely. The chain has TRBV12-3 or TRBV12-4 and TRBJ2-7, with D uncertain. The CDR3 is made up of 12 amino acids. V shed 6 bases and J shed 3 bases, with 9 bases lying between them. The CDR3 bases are TGTGCCAGCAGCCAGTCCCTCTACGAGCAGTACATC. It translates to CASSQSLYEQYI.

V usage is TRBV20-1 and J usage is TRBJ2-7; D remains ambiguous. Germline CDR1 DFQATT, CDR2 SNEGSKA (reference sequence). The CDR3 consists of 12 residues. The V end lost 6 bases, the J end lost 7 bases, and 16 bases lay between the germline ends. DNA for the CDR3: TGCAGTGCCCGAACCCGGGCTGGGGAGCAGTACTTC. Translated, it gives CSARTRAGEQYF.

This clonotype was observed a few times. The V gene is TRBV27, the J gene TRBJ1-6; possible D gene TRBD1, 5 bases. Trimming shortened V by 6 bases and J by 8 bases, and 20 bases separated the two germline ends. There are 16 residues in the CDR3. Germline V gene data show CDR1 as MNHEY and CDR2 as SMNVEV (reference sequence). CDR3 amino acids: CASRSLAGRRDSPLHF. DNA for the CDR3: TGTGCCAGCAGGTCTCTGGCAGGGCGGAGAGATTCACCCCTCCACTTT.

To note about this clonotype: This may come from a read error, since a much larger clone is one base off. The CDR3 loop is CASGSSGANVLTF. CDR3 nucleotides: TGTGCCAGCGGTAGCTCTGGGGCCAACGTCCTGACTTTC. The V and J genes are TRBV7-6 and TRBJ2-6; D remains ambiguous. The CDR3 has 13 residues. The germline gives CDR1 SGHVS, CDR2 FNYEAQ. V lost 8 bases and J 0 bases, leaving 5 bases between the germline ends. Combining the CDR3 with reference TRBV7-6 and TRBJ2-6 gives the whole variable domain GAGVSQSPRYKVTKRGQDVALRCDPISGHVSLYWYRQALGQGPEFLTYFNYEAQQDKSGLPNDRFSAERPEGSISTLTIQRTEQRDSAMYRCASGSSGANVLTFGAGSRLTVL.

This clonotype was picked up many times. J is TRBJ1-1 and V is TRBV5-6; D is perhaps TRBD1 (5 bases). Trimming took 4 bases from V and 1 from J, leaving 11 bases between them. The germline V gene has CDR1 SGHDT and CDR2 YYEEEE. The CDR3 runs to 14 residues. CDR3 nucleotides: TGTGCCAGCAGCCTATCGACAGCGAACACTGAAGCTTTCTTT. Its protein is CASSLSTANTEAFF.

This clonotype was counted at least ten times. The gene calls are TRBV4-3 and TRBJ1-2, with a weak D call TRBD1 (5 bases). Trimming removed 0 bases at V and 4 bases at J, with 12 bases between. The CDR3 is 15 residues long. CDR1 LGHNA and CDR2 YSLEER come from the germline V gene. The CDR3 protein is CASSQDRTQPYGYTF. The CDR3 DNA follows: TGCGCCAGCAGCCAAGATCGGACACAGCCCTATGGCTACACCTTC.

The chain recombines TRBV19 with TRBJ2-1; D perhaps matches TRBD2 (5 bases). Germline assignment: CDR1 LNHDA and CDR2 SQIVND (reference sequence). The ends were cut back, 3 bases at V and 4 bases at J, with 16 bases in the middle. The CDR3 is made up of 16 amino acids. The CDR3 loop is CASSISHYPGYNEQFF. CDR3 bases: TGTGCCAGTAGTATCTCCCACTACCCGGGGTACAATGAGCAGTTCTTC.

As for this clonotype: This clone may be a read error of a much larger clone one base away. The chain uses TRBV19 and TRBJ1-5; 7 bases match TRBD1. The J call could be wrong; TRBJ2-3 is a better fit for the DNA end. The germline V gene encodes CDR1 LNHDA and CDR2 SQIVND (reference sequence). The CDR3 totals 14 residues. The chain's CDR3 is CASSWGQKNQPQYF. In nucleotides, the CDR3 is TGTGCCAGTAGCTGGGGACAGAAGAATCAGCCCCAGTATTTT.

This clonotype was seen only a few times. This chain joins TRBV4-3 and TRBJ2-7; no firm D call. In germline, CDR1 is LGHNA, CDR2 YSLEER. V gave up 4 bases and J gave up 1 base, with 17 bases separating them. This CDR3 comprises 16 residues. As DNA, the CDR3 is TGCGCCAGCAGCCCAGACTCTACCGGACGGTCCTACGAGCAGTACTTC. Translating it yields CASSPDSTGRSYEQYF.

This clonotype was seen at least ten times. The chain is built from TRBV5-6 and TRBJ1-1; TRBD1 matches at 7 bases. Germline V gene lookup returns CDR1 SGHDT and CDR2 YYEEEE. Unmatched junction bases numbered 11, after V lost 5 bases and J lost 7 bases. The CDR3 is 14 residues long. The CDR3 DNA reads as TGTGCCAGCAGGTATGGGGGGACAGAATATGAAGCTTTCTTT. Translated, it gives CASRYGGTEYEAFF.

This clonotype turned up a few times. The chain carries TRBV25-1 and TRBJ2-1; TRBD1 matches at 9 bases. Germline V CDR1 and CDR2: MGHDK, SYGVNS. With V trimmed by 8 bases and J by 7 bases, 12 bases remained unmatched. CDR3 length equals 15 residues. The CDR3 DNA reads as TGTGCCAGCCAGCTACAGGGGGCAAATGGGAATGAGCAGTTCTTC. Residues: CASQLQGANGNEQFF.

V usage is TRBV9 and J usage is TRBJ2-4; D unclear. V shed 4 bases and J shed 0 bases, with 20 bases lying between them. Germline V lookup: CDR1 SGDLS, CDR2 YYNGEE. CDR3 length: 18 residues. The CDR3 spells CASSPSWERKLAKNIQYF. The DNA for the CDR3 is TGTGCCAGCAGCCCTTCTTGGGAACGAAAACTAGCCAAAAACATTCAGTACTTC. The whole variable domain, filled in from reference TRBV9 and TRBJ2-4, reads DSGVTQTPKHLITATGQRVTLRCSPRSGDLSVYWYQQSLDQGLQFLIQYYNGEERAKGNILERFSAQQFPDLHSELNLSSLELGDSALYFCASSPSWERKLAKNIQYFGAGTRLSVL.

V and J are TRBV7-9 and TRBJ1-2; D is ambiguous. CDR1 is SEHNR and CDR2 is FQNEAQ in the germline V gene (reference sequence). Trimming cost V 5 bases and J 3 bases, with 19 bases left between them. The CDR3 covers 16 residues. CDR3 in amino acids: CASSQNRQEPHYGYTF. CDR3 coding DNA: TGTGCCAGCAGCCAAAATCGCCAGGAACCGCACTATGGCTACACCTTC.

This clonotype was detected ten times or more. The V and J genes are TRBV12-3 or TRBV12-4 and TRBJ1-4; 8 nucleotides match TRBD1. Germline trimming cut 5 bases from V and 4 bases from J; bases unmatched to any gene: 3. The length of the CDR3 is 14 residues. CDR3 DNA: TGTGCCAGCAGTGGGGACAGGATTAATGAAAAACTGTTTTTT. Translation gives CASSGDRINEKLFF.

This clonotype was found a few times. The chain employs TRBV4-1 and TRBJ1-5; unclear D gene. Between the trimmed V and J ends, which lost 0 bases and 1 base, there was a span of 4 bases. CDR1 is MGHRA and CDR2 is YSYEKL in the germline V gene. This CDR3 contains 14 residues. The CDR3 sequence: CASSQEVSNQPQHF. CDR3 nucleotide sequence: TGCGCCAGCAGCCAAGAGGTGAGCAATCAGCCCCAGCATTTT.

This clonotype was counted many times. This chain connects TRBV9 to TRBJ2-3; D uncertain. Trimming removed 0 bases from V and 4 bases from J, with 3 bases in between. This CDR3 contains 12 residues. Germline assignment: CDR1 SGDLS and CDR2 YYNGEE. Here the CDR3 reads CASSVVADTQYF. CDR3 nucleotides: TGTGCCAGCAGCGTAGTGGCAGATACGCAGTATTTT.

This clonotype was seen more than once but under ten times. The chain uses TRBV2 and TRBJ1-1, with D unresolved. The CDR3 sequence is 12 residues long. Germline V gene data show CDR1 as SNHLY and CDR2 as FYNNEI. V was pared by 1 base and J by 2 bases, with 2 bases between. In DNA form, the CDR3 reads TGTGCCAGCAGTGAAGGTAACACTGAAGCTTTCTTT. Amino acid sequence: CASSEGNTEAFF.

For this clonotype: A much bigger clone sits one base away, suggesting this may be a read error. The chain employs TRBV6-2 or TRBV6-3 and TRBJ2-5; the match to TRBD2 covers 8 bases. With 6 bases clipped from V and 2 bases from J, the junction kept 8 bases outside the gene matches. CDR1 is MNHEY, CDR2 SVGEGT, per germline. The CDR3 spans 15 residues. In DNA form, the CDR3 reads TGTGCCAGCAGCACATGGACTAGCAGTCAAGAGACCCAGTACTTC. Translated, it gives CASSTWTSSQETQYF.

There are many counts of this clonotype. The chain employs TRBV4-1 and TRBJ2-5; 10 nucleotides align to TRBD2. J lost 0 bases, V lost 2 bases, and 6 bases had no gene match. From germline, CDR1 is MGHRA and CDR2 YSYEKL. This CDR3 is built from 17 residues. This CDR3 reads CASSQQPGTSDQETQYF. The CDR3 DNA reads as TGCGCCAGCAGCCAACAACCGGGGACTAGCGACCAAGAGACCCAGTACTTC.

CDR3 coding DNA: TGTGCCAGCAGCGCCGGGACAGGGACTTCACCCCTCCACTTT. The encoded protein is CASSAGTGTSPLHF. The chain carries TRBV9 and TRBJ1-6; TRBD1 matches at 9 bases. The ends lost 3 bases at V and 9 bases at J; junction bases unmatched: 4. CDR3 size: 14 residues. In germline, CDR1 is SGDLS, CDR2 YYNGEE.

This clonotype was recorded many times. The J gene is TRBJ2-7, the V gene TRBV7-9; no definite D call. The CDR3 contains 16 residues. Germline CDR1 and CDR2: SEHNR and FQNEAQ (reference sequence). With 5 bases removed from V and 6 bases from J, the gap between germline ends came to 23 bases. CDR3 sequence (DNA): TGTGCCAGCAGCCCCGCCACGGGCCCCCGGGCGTTCGAGCAGTACTTC. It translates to CASSPATGPRAFEQYF.

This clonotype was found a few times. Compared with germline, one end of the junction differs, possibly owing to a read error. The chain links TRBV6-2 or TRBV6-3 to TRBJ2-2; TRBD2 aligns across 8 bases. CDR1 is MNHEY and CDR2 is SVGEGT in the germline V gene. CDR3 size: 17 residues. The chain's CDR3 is CASSHSPTSDNTGELFF. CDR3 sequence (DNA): TGTGCCAGCAGTCACTCACCGACTAGCGACAACACCGGGGAGCTGTTTTTT.

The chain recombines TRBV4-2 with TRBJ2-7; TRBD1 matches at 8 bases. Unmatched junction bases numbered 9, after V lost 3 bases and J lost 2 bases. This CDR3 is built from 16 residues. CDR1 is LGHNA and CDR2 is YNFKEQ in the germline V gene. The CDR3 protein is CASSHRGTGVPYEQYF. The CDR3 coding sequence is TGTGCCAGCAGCCACAGGGGGACAGGCGTACCCTACGAGCAGTACTTC.

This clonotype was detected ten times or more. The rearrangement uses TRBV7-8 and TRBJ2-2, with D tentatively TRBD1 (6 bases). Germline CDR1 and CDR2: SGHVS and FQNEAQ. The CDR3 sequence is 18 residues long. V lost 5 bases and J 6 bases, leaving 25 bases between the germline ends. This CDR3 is CASSLEVSTGKIPGELFF. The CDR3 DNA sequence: TGTGCCAGCAGCCTAGAGGTTTCTACAGGGAAGATCCCCGGGGAGCTGTTTTTT.

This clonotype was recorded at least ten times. The CDR3 coding sequence is TGTGCCAGCAGCGTAGTCTCTGGCGGGGGGCCAGATACGCAGTATTTT. Protein: CASSVVSGGGPDTQYF. The chain recombines TRBV9 with TRBJ2-3, with 8 positions matching TRBD2. V shed 0 bases, J shed 4 bases, and the junction held 7 bases outside the gene matches. Looked up from germline, CDR1 is SGDLS and CDR2 is YYNGEE. The CDR3 spans 16 residues.

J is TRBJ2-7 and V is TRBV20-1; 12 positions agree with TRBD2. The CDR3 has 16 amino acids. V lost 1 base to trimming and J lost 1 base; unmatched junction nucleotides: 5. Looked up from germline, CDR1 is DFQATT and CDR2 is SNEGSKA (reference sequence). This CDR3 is CSARVLAGGLSYEQYF. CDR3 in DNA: TGCAGTGCTAGAGTGCTAGCGGGAGGGCTTTCCTACGAGCAGTACTTC.

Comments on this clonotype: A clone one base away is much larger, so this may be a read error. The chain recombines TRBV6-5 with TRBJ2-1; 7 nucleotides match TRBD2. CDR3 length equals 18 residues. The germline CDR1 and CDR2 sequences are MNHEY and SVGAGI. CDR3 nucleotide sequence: TGTGCCTGCAGTTTGGCTTGGCGGGAGTCGAGCTCCTACAATGAGCAGTTCTTC. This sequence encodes CACSLAWRESSSYNEQFF.

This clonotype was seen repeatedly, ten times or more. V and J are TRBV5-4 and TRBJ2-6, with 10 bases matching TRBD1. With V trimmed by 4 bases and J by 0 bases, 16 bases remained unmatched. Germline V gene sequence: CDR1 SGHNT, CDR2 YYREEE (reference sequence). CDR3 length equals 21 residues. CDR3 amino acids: CASSGIRDRGSTNSGANVLTF. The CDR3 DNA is TGTGCCAGCAGCGGGATCCGGGACAGGGGATCTACCAACTCTGGGGCCAACGTCCTGACTTTC. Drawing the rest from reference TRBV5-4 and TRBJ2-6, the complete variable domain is ETGVTQSPTHLIKTRGQQVTLRCSSQSGHNTVSWYQQALGQGPQFIFQYYREEENGRGNFPPRFSGLQFPNYSSELNVNALELDDSALYLCASSGIRDRGSTNSGANVLTFGAGSRLTVL.

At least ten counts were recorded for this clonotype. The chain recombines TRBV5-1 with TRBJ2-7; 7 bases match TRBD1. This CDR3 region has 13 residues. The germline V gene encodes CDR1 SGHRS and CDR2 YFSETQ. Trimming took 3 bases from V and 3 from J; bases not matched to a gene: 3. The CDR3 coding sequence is TGCGCCAGCAGCTGGGGGACAGACTACGAGCAGTACTTC. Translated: CASSWGTDYEQYF.

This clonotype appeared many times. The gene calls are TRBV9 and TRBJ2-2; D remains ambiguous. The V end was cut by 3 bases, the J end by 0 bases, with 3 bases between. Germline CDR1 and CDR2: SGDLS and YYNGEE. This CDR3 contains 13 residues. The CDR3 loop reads CASSAPNTGELFF. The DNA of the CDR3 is TGTGCCAGCAGCGCCCCGAACACCGGGGAGCTGTTTTTT.